This is a list of T cell receptor beta chains from one sample in a study of T cell repertoires in cytomegalovirus infection. TCRdb reprocessed the reads via MiXCR and lists one record per CDR3 protein. The sample includes roughly 110,000 distinct CDR3 sequences, around 31% of them seen just once. Their antigens are not known. This specimen consisted of CD8+ T cells from cultured PBMCs, obtained from culture after CMV antigen stimulation. These receptors all stem from a human donor in good health (CMV status not recorded). Some clones in this sample may be carry-over from other donors' samples. Both conserved end residues are part of each CDR3. D genes are given only for firm matches. Expanded clones are given a class, and other clones once, few, many or no size at all.

clone_size d_call j_call v_call cdr3_aa cdr3_nt
many . TRBJ1-5 TRBV12-3/TRBV12-4 CASSPRSLLQGSNQPQHF TGTGCCAGCAGTCCCCGCTCTTTACTACAGGGTAGCAATCAGCCCCAGCATTTT
few TRBD1 TRBJ2-7 TRBV2 CASTEFLTGTGDYEQYF TGTGCCAGCACCGAGTTCCTTACCGGGACAGGGGACTACGAGCAGTACTTC
many TRBD2 TRBJ2-1 TRBV19 CASSFTSGGADEQFF TGTGCCAGTAGTTTTACTAGCGGGGGGGCGGATGAGCAGTTCTTC
few . TRBJ2-2 TRBV11-1 CASSWYRDGTFTGELFF TGTGCCAGCAGCTGGTATCGGGACGGGACTTTCACCGGGGAGCTGTTTTTT
few TRBD1 TRBJ2-2 TRBV5-4 CASATGGSSGELFF TGTGCCAGTGCGACAGGGGGCTCATCCGGGGAGCTGTTTTTT
few . TRBJ2-3 TRBV3-1 CASSQVEASDTQYF TGTGCCAGCAGCCAAGTGGAGGCGTCAGATACGCAGTATTTT
many . TRBJ2-1 TRBV4-1 CASSQDVWGEQFF TGCGCCAGCAGCCAAGATGTTTGGGGTGAGCAGTTCTTC
. . TRBJ2-2 TRBV6-2/TRBV6-3 CASSYSQENGELFF TGTGCCAGCAGTTACTCCCAGGAAAACGGGGAGCTGTTTTTT
few TRBD2 TRBJ2-1 TRBV12-3/TRBV12-4 CASTPTGGPGLYNEQFF TGTGCCAGCACCCCTACGGGGGGTCCCGGCCTTTACAATGAGCAGTTCTTC
few TRBD1 TRBJ2-5 TRBV5-4 CASSLAGTGLETQYF TGTGCCAGCAGCTTGGCGGGGACAGGACTGGAGACCCAGTACTTC
. . TRBJ2-1 TRBV6-1 CASSRGGTPYNEQFF TGTGCCAGCAGTCGGGGCGGGACCCCCTACAATGAGCAGTTCTTC
. TRBD1 TRBJ1-6 TRBV7-6 CASSSRDRGFYNSPLHF TGTGCTAGCAGCTCTAGGGACAGGGGATTCTATAATTCACCCCTCCACTTT
. . TRBJ1-2 TRBV19 CASSRTTLLAGEGYTF TGTGCCAGTAGTCGCACCACCTTGTTGGCTGGGGAAGGCTACACCTTC
. . TRBJ2-7 TRBV20-1 CSALGLSISYEQYF TGCAGTGCCCTAGGACTATCGATCTCCTACGAGCAGTACTTC
. . TRBJ1-2 TRBV7-4 CASSLGIRGAVNGYTF TGTGCCAGCAGCTTAGGGATCCGGGGGGCGGTGAATGGCTACACCTTC